These T cell receptor beta chains were read from a single sample in a study of cytomegalovirus exposure and HLA in healthy donors. The repertoire was sequenced with immunoSEQ multiplex PCR; TCRdb's copy has only in-frame clones and lacks some. The data show approximately 53,000 clones, 85% to 95% seen once. Sequenced material: PBMCs. These receptors were collected from a man in his late teens or twenties in good health and CMV-seronegative. Each CDR3 is given without its conserved first and last residue.

j_gene	v_gene	CDR3aa
TRBJ2-2	TRBV29-1	SFRSDRAANTGELF
TRBJ2-1	TRBV7-2	ASSLAGTAGDEQF
TRBJ1-3	TRBV6-6	ASSYSTGVGNTIY
TRBJ2-3	TRBV7-3	ASSYGIAGALADTQY
TRBJ1-5	TRBV27	ASSLQFGNQPQH
TRBJ1-4	TRBV2	ASTRNSEKLF
TRBJ2-1	TRBV19	ASTPGTSIWGNEQF
TRBJ2-1	TRBV11-3	ASSTFSGRDYNEQF
TRBJ1-5	TRBV15	ATSRDVEGANQPQH
TRBJ1-5	TRBV5-6	ASSSGNQPQH
TRBJ2-7	TRBV5-4	ASSLVAGLPTYEQY
TRBJ2-2	TRBV5-1	ASRREVNTGELF
TRBJ1-5	TRBV7-6	ASSFGANQPQH
TRBJ2-7	TRBV29-1	SVTSLGTGSYEQY
TRBJ2-1	TRBV2	ASRGTSGLNEQF
TRBJ2-1	TRBV28	ASRSGQRAYNEQF
TRBJ2-1	TRBV29-1	SVAPGVVDEQF
TRBJ1-1	TRBV2	ASSGVVGVTEAF
TRBJ2-5	TRBV29-1	SVEDPSGSETQY
TRBJ2-1	TRBV7-8	ASSSRASGYNEQF
TRBJ2-7	TRBV5-5	ASTMDRASGRDEQY
TRBJ2-1	TRBV29-1	SVEGFPNEQF
TRBJ2-6	TRBV11-1	ASSLKFPSLAGANVLT
TRBJ2-3	TRBV7-8	ASSLARGQGRGDTQY
TRBJ2-2	TRBV29-1	SVRGTVNTGELF
TRBJ2-5	TRBV29-1	SVRRGAGETQY
TRBJ1-4	TRBV18	ASSETTGNEKLF
TRBJ2-7	TRBV5-7	ASSLVGSSYEQY
TRBJ2-7	TRBV30	AWRDTHSYEQY
TRBJ2-7	TRBV19	ASSTGGGTFEQY
TRBJ2-3	TRBV25-1	AGSGHGTDTQY
TRBJ1-5	TRBV2	ASRVGTGRNQPQH
TRBJ2-3	TRBV28	ASSGGLRLGTDTQY
TRBJ1-1	TRBV5-4	ASSLDPQGNTEAF
TRBJ2-1	TRBV4-2	ASSSQLAGGPGGFNEQF
TRBJ2-1	TRBV11-2	ASSLREDRVDNEQF
TRBJ1-1	TRBV27	ASGEAGLNTEAF
TRBJ2-7	TRBV11-2	ASSQVREGPYEQY
TRBJ2-7	TRBV9	ASSVALGLTYEQY
TRBJ2-7	TRBV27	ASSAGTGAYEQY
TRBJ2-1	TRBV18	ASSRKGLAGETNEQF
TRBJ2-2	TRBV5-1	ASSLYLGELF
TRBJ1-2	TRBV28	ANWQGNYGYT
TRBJ2-5	TRBV28	ASSRGTVQETQY
TRBJ2-7	TRBV9	ASSVDEGAYEQY
TRBJ2-3	TRBV19	ASSAGTRDTQY
TRBJ2-7	TRBV2	ASRSQGEQY
TRBJ2-7	TRBV9	ASSVAATDFYEQY
TRBJ2-2	TRBV7-2	ASSSDTGELF
TRBJ1-2	TRBV29-1	SARRDPNYGYT
TRBJ2-1	TRBV20-1	SASLDNEQF
TRBJ2-7	TRBV7-9	ASSPVLAGVYEQY
TRBJ1-1	TRBV9	ASSGQGPQGKAF
TRBJ2-7	TRBV7-2	ASSPSRGQWNEQY
TRBJ2-5	TRBV7-2	ASSLFTHPSGTQY
TRBJ2-7	TRBV9	ASSVEGAAGVSYEQY
TRBJ2-7	TRBV29-1	SVEEGGENYEQY
TRBJ2-1	TRBV5-1	ASSTGAYSSYNEQF
TRBJ2-3	TRBV7-9	ASSQSGSTDTQY